This T cell receptor (beta chain) was documented in a study of Graves' ophthalmopathy and Graves' hyperthyroidism. Study results and limitations: Discrimination between ophthalmopathy and stable hyperthyroidism by a 13-signature model showed 87.88% sensitivity and 70% to 82% specificity. The majority of expanded thyroid clonotypes above 0.001 frequency also occurred in blood.

V lost 4 bases, J lost 0 bases, and 13 bases stayed unmatched. This CDR3 region has 18 residues. The V gene's germline CDR1 is SGHNT and CDR2 YYREEE (reference sequence). In the case of this clonotype: The target antigen is unknown.

For repertoire sequencing, the TCR beta CDR3 regions were amplified from RNA transcripts. Second-round multiplex PCR came after a first-round RT-PCR that employed HTBI primers. Each CDR3 protein gets one entry after TCRdb re-called the multiplex PCR reads with MiXCR. The sample holds hundreds of thousands of distinct CDR3 sequences, under 15% seen once. The origin of this receptor is a woman aged 30 to 39 with Graves' ophthalmopathy. The sample consisted of blood. The rearrangement uses TRBV5-4 and TRBJ1-5; the match to TRBD1 covers 7 bases. This chain's CDR3 is CASSVETSGQVSNQPQHF. The CDR3 region has the DNA TGTGCCAGCAGCGTTGAGACTTCTGGACAGGTTAGCAATCAGCCCCAGCATTTT.